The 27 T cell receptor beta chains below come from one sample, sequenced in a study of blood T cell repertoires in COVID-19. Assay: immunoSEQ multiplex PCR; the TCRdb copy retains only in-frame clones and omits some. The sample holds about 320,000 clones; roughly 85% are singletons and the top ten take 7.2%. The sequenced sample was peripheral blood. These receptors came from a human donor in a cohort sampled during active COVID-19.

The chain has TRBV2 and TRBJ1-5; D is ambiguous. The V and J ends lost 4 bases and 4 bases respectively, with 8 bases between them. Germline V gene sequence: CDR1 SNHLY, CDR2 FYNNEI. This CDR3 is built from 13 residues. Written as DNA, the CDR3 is TGTGCCAGCAGTGGTGAGGGTAATCAGCCCCAGCATTTT. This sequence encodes CASSGEGNQPQHF.

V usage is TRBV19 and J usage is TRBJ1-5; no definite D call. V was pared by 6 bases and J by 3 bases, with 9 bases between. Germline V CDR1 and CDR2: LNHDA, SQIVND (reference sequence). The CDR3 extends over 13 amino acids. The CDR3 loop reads CASSAVPNQPQHF. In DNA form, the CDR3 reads TGTGCCAGTAGCGCAGTCCCCAATCAGCCCCAGCATTTT.

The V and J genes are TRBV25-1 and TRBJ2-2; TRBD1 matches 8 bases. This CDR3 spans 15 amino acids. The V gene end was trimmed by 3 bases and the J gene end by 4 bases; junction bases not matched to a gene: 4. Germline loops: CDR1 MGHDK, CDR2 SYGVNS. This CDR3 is CASSDWTGSTGELFF. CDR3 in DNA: TGTGCCAGCAGTGACTGGACAGGGAGCACCGGGGAGCTGTTTTTT.

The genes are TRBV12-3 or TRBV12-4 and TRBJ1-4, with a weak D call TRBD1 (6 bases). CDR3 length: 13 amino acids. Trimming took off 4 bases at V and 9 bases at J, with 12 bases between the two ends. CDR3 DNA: TGTGCCAGCAGTTCAGGGGTAGCTCAAAAACTGTTTTTT. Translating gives CASSSGVAQKLFF.

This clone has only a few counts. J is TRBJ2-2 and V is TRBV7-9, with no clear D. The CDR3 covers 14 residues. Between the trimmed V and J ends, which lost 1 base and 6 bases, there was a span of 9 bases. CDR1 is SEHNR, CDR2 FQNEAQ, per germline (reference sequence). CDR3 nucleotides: TGTGCCAGCAGCTTAGACTCCCACCCCGGGGAGCTGTTTTTT. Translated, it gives CASSLDSHPGELFF. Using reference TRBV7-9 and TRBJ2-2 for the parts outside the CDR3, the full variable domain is DTGVSQNPRHKITKRGQNVTFRCDPISEHNRLYWYRQTLGQGPEFLTYFQNEAQLEKSRLLSDRFSAERPKGSFSTLEIQRTEQGDSAMYLCASSLDSHPGELFFGEGSRLTVL.

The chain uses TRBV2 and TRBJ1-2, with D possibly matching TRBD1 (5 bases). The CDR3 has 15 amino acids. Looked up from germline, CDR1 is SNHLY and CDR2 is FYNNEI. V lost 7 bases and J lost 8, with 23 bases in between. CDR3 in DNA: TGTGCCAGCATGGGCAGGGTATCTTACATAAGGGGCTACACCTTC. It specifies CASMGRVSYIRGYTF.

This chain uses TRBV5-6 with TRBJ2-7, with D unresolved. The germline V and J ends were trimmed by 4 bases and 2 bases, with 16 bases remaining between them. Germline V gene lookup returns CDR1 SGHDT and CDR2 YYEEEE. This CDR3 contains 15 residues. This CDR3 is CASSASIQRTYEQYF. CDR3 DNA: TGTGCCAGCAGCGCATCTATACAGAGAACCTACGAGCAGTACTTC.

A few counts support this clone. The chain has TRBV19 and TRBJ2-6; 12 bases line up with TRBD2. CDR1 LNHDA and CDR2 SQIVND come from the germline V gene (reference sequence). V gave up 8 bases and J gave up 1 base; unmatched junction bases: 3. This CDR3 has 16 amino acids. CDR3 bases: TGTGCCAGTGAGACTAGCGGGGGATCTGGGGCCAACGTCCTGACTTTC. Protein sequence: CASETSGGSGANVLTF.

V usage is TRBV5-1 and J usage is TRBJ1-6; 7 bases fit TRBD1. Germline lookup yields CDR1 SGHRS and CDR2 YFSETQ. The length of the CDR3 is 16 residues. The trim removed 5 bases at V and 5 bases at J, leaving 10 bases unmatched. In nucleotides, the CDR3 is TGCGCCAGCAGGTACGCCCACAGGGGTAATAATTCACCCCTCCACTTT. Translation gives CASRYAHRGNNSPLHF.

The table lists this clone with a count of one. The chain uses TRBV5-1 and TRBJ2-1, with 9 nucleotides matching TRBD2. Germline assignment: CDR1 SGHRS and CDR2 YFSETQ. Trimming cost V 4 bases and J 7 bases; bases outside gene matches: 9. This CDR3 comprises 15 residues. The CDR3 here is CASSPGGGGANEQFF. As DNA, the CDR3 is TGCGCCAGCAGCCCGGGAGGCGGGGGGGCTAATGAGCAGTTCTTC. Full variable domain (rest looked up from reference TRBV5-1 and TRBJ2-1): KAGVTQTPRYLIKTRGQQVTLSCSPISGHRSVSWYQQTPGQGLQFLFEYFSETQRNKGNFPGRFSGRQFSNSRSEMNVSTLELGDSALYLCASSPGGGGANEQFFGPGTRLTVL.

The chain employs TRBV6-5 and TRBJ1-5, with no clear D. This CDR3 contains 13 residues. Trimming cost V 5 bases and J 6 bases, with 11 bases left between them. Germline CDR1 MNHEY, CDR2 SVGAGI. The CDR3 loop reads CASSPSGSQPQHF. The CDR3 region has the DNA TGTGCCAGCAGTCCTTCGGGGAGTCAGCCCCAGCATTTT.

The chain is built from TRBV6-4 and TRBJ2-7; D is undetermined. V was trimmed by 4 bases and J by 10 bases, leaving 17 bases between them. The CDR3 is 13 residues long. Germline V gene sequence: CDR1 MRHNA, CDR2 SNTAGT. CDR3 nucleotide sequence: TGTGCCAGCAGTGCCGCGACTTACACGGAACAGTACTTC. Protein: CASSAATYTEQYF.

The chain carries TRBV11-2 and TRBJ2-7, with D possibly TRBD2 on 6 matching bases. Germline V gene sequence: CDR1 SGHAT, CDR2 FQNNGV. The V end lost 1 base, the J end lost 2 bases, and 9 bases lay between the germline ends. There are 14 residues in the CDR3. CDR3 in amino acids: CASSLAGVPYEQYF. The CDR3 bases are TGTGCCAGCAGCTTAGCGGGGGTGCCCTACGAGCAGTACTTC.

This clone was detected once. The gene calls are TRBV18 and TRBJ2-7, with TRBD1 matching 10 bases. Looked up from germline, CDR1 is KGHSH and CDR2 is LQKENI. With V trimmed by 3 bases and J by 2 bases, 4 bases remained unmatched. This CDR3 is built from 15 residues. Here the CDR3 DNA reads TGTGCCAGCTCACCCTCGGGACAGGGGACCTACGAGCAGTACTTC. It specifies CASSPSGQGTYEQYF.

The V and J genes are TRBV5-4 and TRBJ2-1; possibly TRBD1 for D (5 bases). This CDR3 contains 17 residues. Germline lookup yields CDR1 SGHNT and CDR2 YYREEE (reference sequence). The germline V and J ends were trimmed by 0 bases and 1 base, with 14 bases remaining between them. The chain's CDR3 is CASSLVQTAGSYNEQFF. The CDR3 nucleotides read TGTGCCAGCAGCTTGGTACAGACGGCAGGGTCCTACAATGAGCAGTTCTTC.

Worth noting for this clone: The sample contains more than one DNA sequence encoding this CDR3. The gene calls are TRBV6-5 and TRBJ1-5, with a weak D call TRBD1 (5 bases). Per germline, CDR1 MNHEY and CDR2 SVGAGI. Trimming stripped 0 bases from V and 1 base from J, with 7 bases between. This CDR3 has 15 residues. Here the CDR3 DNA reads TGTGCCAGCAGTTACTCCCAGGGAAGCAATCAGCCCCAGCATTTT. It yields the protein CASSYSQGSNQPQHF.

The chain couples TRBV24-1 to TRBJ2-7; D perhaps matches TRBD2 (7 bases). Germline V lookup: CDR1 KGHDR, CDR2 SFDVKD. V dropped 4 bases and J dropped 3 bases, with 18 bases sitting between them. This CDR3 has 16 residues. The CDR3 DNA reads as TGTGCCACCAGTGACGGGGGGATCGACAGGTTCTACGAGCAGTACTTC. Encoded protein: CATSDGGIDRFYEQYF.

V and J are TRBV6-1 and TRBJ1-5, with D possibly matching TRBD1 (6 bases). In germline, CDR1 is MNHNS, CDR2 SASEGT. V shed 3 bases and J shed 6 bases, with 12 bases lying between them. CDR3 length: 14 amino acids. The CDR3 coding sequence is TGTGCCAGCAGTGATGGACAGTTTGCTCAGCCCCAGCATTTT. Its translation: CASSDGQFAQPQHF.

CDR3 DNA sequence: TGTGCCAGCAGCTCAATACCGGGGGGAGTGGACACTGAAGCTTTCTTT. This sequence encodes CASSSIPGGVDTEAFF. The rearrangement joins TRBV7-3 to TRBJ1-1; a weak D match, TRBD1 (5 bases). The CDR3 runs to 16 residues. Trimming removed 4 bases from V and 3 bases from J, with 18 bases in between. The V gene's germline CDR1 is SGHTA and CDR2 FQGTGA.

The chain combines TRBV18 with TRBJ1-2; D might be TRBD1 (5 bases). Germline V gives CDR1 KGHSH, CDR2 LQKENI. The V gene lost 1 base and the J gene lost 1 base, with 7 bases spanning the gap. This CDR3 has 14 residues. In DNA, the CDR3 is TGTGCCAGCTCACCACAGACAGTTAACTATGGCTACACCTTC. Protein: CASSPQTVNYGYTF.

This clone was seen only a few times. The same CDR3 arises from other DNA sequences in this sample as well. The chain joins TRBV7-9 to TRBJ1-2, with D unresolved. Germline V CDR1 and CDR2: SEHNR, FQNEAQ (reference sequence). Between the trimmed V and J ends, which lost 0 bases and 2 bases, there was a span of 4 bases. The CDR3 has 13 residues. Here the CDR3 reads CASSLAGNYGYTF. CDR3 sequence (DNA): TGTGCCAGCAGCTTAGCCGGGAACTATGGCTACACCTTC.

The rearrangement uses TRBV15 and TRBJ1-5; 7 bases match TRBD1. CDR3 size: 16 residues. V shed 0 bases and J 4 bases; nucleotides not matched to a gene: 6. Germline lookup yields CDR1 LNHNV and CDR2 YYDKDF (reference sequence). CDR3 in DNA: TGTGCCACCAGCAGAGAAGGTAGGACAGGAAATCAGCCCCAGCATTTT. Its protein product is CATSREGRTGNQPQHF. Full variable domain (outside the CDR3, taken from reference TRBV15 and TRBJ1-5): DAMVIQNPRYQVTQFGKPVTLSCSQTLNHNVMYWYQQKSSQAPKLLFHYYDKDFNNEADTPDNFQSRRPNTSFCFLDIRSPGLGDTAMYLCATSREGRTGNQPQHFGDGTRLSIL.

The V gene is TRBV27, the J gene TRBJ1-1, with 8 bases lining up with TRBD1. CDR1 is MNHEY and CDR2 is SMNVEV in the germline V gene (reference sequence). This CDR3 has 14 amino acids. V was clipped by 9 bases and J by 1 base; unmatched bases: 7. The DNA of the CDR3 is TGTGCCAGTCAGAGGACAGGGAGGAACACTGAAGCTTTCTTT. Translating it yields CASQRTGRNTEAFF.

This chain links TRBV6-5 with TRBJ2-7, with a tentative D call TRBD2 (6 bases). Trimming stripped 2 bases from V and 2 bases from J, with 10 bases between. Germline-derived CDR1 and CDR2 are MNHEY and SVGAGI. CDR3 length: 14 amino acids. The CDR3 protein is CASSYLGLPYEQYF. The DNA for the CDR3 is TGTGCCAGCAGTTACCTCGGACTACCCTACGAGCAGTACTTC.

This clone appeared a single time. CDR3 loop: CASSRGQGTYNEQFF. For the CDR3, the DNA is TGTGCCAGCAGCCGAGGACAGGGAACCTACAATGAGCAGTTCTTC. The chain uses TRBV27 and TRBJ2-1, with 8 bases aligning to TRBD1. The CDR3 has 15 amino acids. Germline V gene lookup returns CDR1 MNHEY and CDR2 SMNVEV (reference sequence). With V trimmed by 6 bases and J by 2 bases, 6 bases remained unmatched.

For the CDR3, the DNA is TGCGCCAGCAGCGTCGGGACAACCGTACCATCAACTAATGAAAAACTGTTTTTT. Its translation is CASSVGTTVPSTNEKLFF. The chain joins TRBV5-1 to TRBJ1-4, with a possible D match to TRBD1 (6 bases). Trimming cost V 4 bases and J 0 bases, with 19 bases left between them. Germline V lookup: CDR1 SGHRS, CDR2 YFSETQ. The CDR3 runs to 18 residues.

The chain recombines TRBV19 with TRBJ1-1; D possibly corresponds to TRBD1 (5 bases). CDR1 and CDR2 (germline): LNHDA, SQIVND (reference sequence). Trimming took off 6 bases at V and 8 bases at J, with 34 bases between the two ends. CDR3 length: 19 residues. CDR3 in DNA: TGTGCCAGTAGAGCGAGGCGGGGCGCGGCCGGTGGGGGAACCTCGGAAGCTTTCTTT. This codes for CASRARRGAAGGGTSEAFF.